This passage covers 15 T cell receptor beta chains from one sample sequenced in a study of T cells in Graves' hyperthyroidism and ophthalmopathy. TCR beta CDR3 region amplification was performed from RNA transcripts. First-round RT-PCR of the TCR CDR3 relied on the HTBI primer set. TCRdb re-analysed the multiplex PCR reads in MiXCR, keeping a single row per CDR3 protein. Of more than 300,000 distinct CDR3 sequences in the sample, less than 20% were seen once. What was sequenced was blood. The receptors derive from a man aged 18 to 35 with Graves' ophthalmopathy.

This clonotype was seen more than once but under ten times. CDR3 in amino acids: CSALLQTSYEQYF. The CDR3 DNA sequence: TGCAGTGCTCTCCTACAGACCTCCTACGAGCAGTACTTC. The rearrangement uses TRBV20-1 and TRBJ2-7; D is undetermined. The length of the CDR3 is 13 residues. The V gene's germline CDR1 is DFQATT and CDR2 SNEGSKA (reference sequence). The V and J ends lost 5 bases and 0 bases respectively, with 11 bases between them.

This chain connects TRBV2 to TRBJ2-7, with 11 bases fitting TRBD1. This CDR3 is built from 13 residues. CDR1 and CDR2 (germline): SNHLY, FYNNEI. Trimming removed 6 bases from V and 6 bases from J; junction bases left unmatched: 4. The chain's CDR3 is CASRWTGGSEQYF. CDR3 coding DNA: TGTGCCAGCAGGTGGACAGGGGGCTCCGAGCAGTACTTC.

This clonotype has at least ten counts. The V call is TRBV5-1, the J call TRBJ2-5, with 7 bases identical to TRBD1. J lost 3 bases, V lost 2 bases, and 4 bases had no gene match. Per germline, CDR1 SGHRS and CDR2 YFSETQ. The CDR3 consists of 14 residues. In nucleotides, the CDR3 is TGCGCCAGCAGCTTCACCGGGACAGAAGAGACCCAGTACTTC. Translation gives CASSFTGTEETQYF.

This clonotype was counted at least ten times. This sequence joins TRBV7-9 and TRBJ2-3; 11 positions agree with TRBD2. After removal of 5 bases from V and 6 bases from J, the junction contained 16 bases not matched to a gene. CDR1 and CDR2 from the germline V gene are SEHNR and FQNEAQ (reference sequence). The CDR3 runs to 18 residues. The CDR3 is CASSIGLAGPPTGDTQYF. The CDR3 region has the DNA TGTGCCAGCAGCATAGGACTAGCGGGCCCTCCCACGGGGGATACGCAGTATTTT. Looking up the rest from reference TRBV7-9 and TRBJ2-3 gives the full variable domain: DTGVSQNPRHKITKRGQNVTFRCDPISEHNRLYWYRQTLGQGPEFLTYFQNEAQLEKSRLLSDRFSAERPKGSFSTLEIQRTEQGDSAMYLCASSIGLAGPPTGDTQYFGPGTRLTVL.

This clonotype was observed many times. The chain links TRBV5-1 to TRBJ2-3, with 11 bases fitting TRBD2. Losses at the gene ends were 5 bases for V and 4 bases for J; bases not matched to a gene: 6. Germline V gives CDR1 SGHRS, CDR2 YFSETQ. The CDR3 contains 15 residues. The CDR3 DNA reads TGCGCCAGCAGGCGTCTAGCGGGGGGTGCAGATACGCAGTATTTT. As protein: CASRRLAGGADTQYF.

In the case of this clonotype: At one boundary the junction diverges from the germline segment, which might be a read error. The V call is TRBV19, the J call TRBJ2-1; 9 bases map to TRBD1. CDR1 LNHDA and CDR2 SQIVND come from the germline V gene (reference sequence). The CDR3 covers 15 residues. The CDR3 here is CASSMGQGAYNGQFF. The CDR3 DNA reads as TGTGCCAGTAGTATGGGACAGGGAGCCTACAATGGGCAGTTCTTC.

The V call is TRBV30, the J call TRBJ2-7, with 9 nucleotides matching TRBD1. The germline CDR1 and CDR2 sequences are GTSNPN and SVGIG (reference sequence). J lost 3 bases, V lost 1 base, and 4 bases had no gene match. The CDR3 length is 14 residues. CDR3 in DNA: TGTGCCTGGAGTGGTTCGGGACAGGGCTACGAGCAGTACTTC. This codes for CAWSGSGQGYEQYF.

The chain links TRBV19 to TRBJ2-3; D is perhaps TRBD1 or TRBD2 (5 bases each). The germline V gene has CDR1 LNHDA and CDR2 SQIVND (reference sequence). Trimming shortened V by 5 bases and J by 2 bases, and 20 bases separated the two germline ends. The CDR3 contains 17 residues. The CDR3 DNA reads TGTGCCAGTAGTTTGCCCTTCAAACTAGGGGACACAGATACGCAGTATTTT. Amino acid sequence: CASSLPFKLGDTDTQYF.

This clonotype was seen a handful of times. Here the CDR3 reads CASSEVTGVGGYTF. The CDR3 DNA follows: TGTGCCAGCAGTGAAGTCACGGGGGTAGGGGGCTACACCTTC. The gene calls are TRBV2 and TRBJ1-2, with a tentative D call TRBD1 (5 bases). The CDR3 has 14 amino acids. The germline V and J ends were trimmed by 1 base and 8 bases, with 14 bases remaining between them. The germline V gene encodes CDR1 SNHLY and CDR2 FYNNEI. Full variable domain (missing parts from reference TRBV2 and TRBJ1-2): EPEVTQTPSHQVTQMGQEVILRCVPISNHLYFYWYRQILGQKVEFLVSFYNNEISEKSEIFDDQFSVERPDGSNFTLKIRSTKLEDSAMYFCASSEVTGVGGYTFGSGTRLTVV.

This clonotype occurred many times. This chain links TRBV2 with TRBJ2-1, with 10 bases aligning to TRBD2. With V trimmed by 6 bases and J by 0 bases, 17 bases remained unmatched. CDR3 length equals 20 residues. Germline V gene lookup returns CDR1 SNHLY and CDR2 FYNNEI. The CDR3 DNA is TGTGCCAGCAGGGGACCAAGCCGGACTAGCGGTCATAGCTCCTACAATGAGCAGTTCTTC. Protein product: CASRGPSRTSGHSSYNEQFF.

The chain combines TRBV7-2 with TRBJ2-1; 15 bases agree with TRBD2. CDR3 size: 22 residues. Unmatched junction bases numbered 17, after V lost 5 bases and J lost 0 bases. Germline CDR1 reads SGHTA; CDR2 reads FQGNSA. CDR3 residues: CASSLPWTSGGALFSSYNEQFF. CDR3 in DNA: TGTGCCAGCAGCCTGCCCTGGACTAGCGGGGGGGCCCTTTTTAGCTCCTACAATGAGCAGTTCTTC.

This clonotype was detected a few times. The chain couples TRBV4-1 to TRBJ1-1; the D is unclear. The CDR3 sequence is 16 residues long. V gave up 4 bases and J gave up 1 base, with 16 bases separating them. In germline, CDR1 is MGHRA, CDR2 YSYEKL. In DNA form, the CDR3 reads TGCGCCAGCAGCCGCCTCCTATGGAGTCAGAACACTGAAGCTTTCTTT. As protein: CASSRLLWSQNTEAFF.

This clonotype was detected ten times or more. This sequence joins TRBV7-6 and TRBJ1-5, with a tentative D call TRBD1 (5 bases). Germline V gene sequence: CDR1 SGHVS, CDR2 FNYEAQ. V was pared by 1 base and J by 3 bases, with 10 bases between. The CDR3 sequence is 15 residues long. CDR3 protein: CASSLEGRVNQPQHF. The CDR3 DNA sequence: TGTGCCAGCAGCTTAGAGGGGCGGGTCAATCAGCCCCAGCATTTT.

This clonotype was seen ten or more times. The gene calls are TRBV2 and TRBJ2-7; D may be TRBD1 or TRBD2 (7 bases each). Deletions cut 7 bases from V and 7 bases from J, with 23 bases between. The CDR3 is made up of 15 amino acids. Germline V gene lookup returns CDR1 SNHLY and CDR2 FYNNEI. The CDR3 coding sequence is TGTGCCAGCAACACCCAGGGGGGGCAGGAGAAGGAGCAGTACTTC. Translation: CASNTQGGQEKEQYF.

This clonotype was recorded many times. The J gene is TRBJ1-5, the V gene TRBV20-1; no definite D call. In germline, CDR1 is DFQATT, CDR2 SNEGSKA (reference sequence). The CDR3 has 13 amino acids. Trimming pared 6 bases from V and 0 bases from J, leaving 9 bases between. CDR3 DNA sequence: TGCAGTGCCCTCGATGGTAGCAATCAGCCCCAGCATTTT. Translated: CSALDGSNQPQHF.